This entry is about one TCR beta chain. Authors' data handling: The authors estimated nucleated cell counts from reference gene primer amplification. Clones were sequenced by immunoSEQ multiplex PCR, and TCRdb holds only the in-frame ones, with some missing. From that table come the V and J calls and clone size; the DNA was used to work out D and trimming. The table shows roughly 450,000 clones, with 90% occurring only once. This entry belongs to a study of blood T cell repertoires in COVID-19. Overall study: Acute and convalescent COVID-19 specimens originated in the United States, Italy and Spain. PBMCs, B-cell-depleted T cells, or T cells provided the cDNA or gDNA that made up the material.

The V and J ends lost 0 bases and 0 bases, in that order; junction bases with no gene match: 0. The germline V gene has CDR1 SGHKS and CDR2 YYEKEE (reference sequence). The CDR3 length is 16 residues. Recovered status applied to Cohort 3 donors who had two consecutive negative PCRs. It also applied to those with clearance or with symptom resolution. The receptor's source is a man younger than 35 who had recovered from COVID-19. The V call is TRBV5-5, the J call TRBJ1-3; 10 nucleotides match TRBD1. Material for sequencing was PBMCs or T cells enriched from blood (not recorded which). The CDR3 coding sequence is TGTGCCAGCAGCTTGGGACAGGGGGCCTCTGGAAACACCATATATTTT. It yields the protein CASSLGQGASGNTIYF.